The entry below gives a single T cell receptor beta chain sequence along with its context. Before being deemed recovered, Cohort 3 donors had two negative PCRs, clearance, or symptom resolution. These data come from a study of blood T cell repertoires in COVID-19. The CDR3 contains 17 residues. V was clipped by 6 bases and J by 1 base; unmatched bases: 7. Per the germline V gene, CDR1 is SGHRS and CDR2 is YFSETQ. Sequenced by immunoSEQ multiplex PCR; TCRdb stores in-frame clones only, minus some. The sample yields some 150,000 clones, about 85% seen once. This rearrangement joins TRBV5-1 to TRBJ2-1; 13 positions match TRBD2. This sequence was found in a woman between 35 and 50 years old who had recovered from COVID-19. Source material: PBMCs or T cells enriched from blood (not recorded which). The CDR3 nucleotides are TGCGCCAGCAACCGACTAGCGGGGGGCACTTCCTACAATGAGCAGTTCTTC. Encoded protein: CASNRLAGGTSYNEQFF. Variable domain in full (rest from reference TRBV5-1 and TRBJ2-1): KAGVTQTPRYLIKTRGQQVTLSCSPISGHRSVSWYQQTPGQGLQFLFEYFSETQRNKGNFPGRFSGRQFSNSRSEMNVSTLELGDSALYLCASNRLAGGTSYNEQFFGPGTRLTVL.